These 5 T cell receptor beta chains were all obtained from the same sample, sequenced in a study of regulatory T cells in long-lasting Graves disease. Arm-PCR of CDR3 regions and iRepertoire HTBI primers were used to build TCR beta libraries. MiXCR was run by TCRdb on the multiplex PCR reads, yielding one entry per CDR3 protein. The sample contains over 400,000 distinct CDR3 sequences, less than 15% of which appear only once. Time point in this sample: newly diagnosed GD, antithyroid drugs for less than 3 months. The TCR library was made from RNA that had been extracted from PBMCs in TRIzol. These same records also appear under a second study, on T cells in Graves' hyperthyroidism and ophthalmopathy.

The starting material was peripheral blood mononuclear cells (PBMCs), obtained at new diagnosis, from a patient treated with antithyroid drugs. The receptor set was obtained from a woman aged 45-65 years with Graves disease.

Many counts were recorded for this clonotype. The V and J genes are TRBV28 and TRBJ2-3; TRBD2 agrees at 7 bases. The CDR3 covers 15 residues. Germline values: CDR1 MDHEN, CDR2 SYDVKM. V lost 3 bases, J lost 2 bases, and 5 bases stayed unmatched. The CDR3 bases are TGTGCCAGCAGTTTTTTGGCGGGGGACACAGATACGCAGTATTTT. Protein product: CASSFLAGDTDTQYF.

Ten or more counts support this clonotype. The rearrangement joins TRBV28 to TRBJ2-1; 8 positions agree with TRBD1. The junction had 7 bases not matched to a gene; V was cut back by 5 bases and J by 13 bases. The CDR3 totals 12 residues. Germline V gene data show CDR1 as MDHEN and CDR2 as SYDVKM. CDR3 nucleotides: TGTGCCAGCAGTCGAGGACAGGGATCTCAGTTCTTC. Translated: CASSRGQGSQFF.

This CDR3 is CSAIDIGNQPQHF. The CDR3 bases are TGCAGTGCTATCGACATAGGCAATCAGCCCCAGCATTTT. The rearrangement links TRBV20-1 to TRBJ1-5; D not certain. Germline V gene data show CDR1 as DFQATT and CDR2 as SNEGSKA (reference sequence). The CDR3 runs 13 residues. V lost 4 bases and J lost 2, with 9 bases in between.

This clonotype occurred many times. The rearrangement joins TRBV7-8 to TRBJ1-4; weak D call: TRBD1 (6 bases). Trimming removed 1 base at V and 8 bases at J, with 20 bases between. The CDR3 has 17 amino acids. The germline CDR1 and CDR2 sequences are SGHVS and FQNEAQ. The CDR3 loop reads CASSLEGGGQVGEKLFF. The CDR3 DNA follows: TGTGCCAGCAGCTTAGAGGGGGGGGGGCAGGTAGGGGAAAAACTGTTTTTT.

This chain connects TRBV18 to TRBJ1-1; tentative D call: TRBD1 (6 bases). CDR1 and CDR2 from the germline V gene are KGHSH and LQKENI. The CDR3 has 16 residues. V was trimmed by 3 bases and J by 1 base, leaving 15 bases between them. The CDR3 here is CASSPGDILTNTEAFF. The CDR3, as DNA: TGTGCCAGCTCACCGGGGGACATTCTGACGAACACTGAAGCTTTCTTT.